The clone carrying this TCR beta chain was observed a handful of times. Antigen: not known. This record belongs to a study of blood T cells in healthy people across ages. Each sample yielded at least 5 micrograms of PBMC total RNA. Primed by a sample-barcoded 5' primer and a J-beta primer mix, a second PCR proceeded for 7 to 11 cycles. Each CDR3 protein is one row after TCRdb ran MiXCR on the 5' RACE reads. The table records 650,000 to 950,000 distinct CDR3 sequences, around 42% of them present only once. Study results and caveats: Versus aged donors, long-lived donors had higher diversity and more naive CD4+ cells.

The sequence came from a man between 60 and 75 years old in good health. The sample taken for sequencing was blood.

CDR3 amino acids: CASSLGGLAKNIQYF. The CDR3 coding sequence is TGTGCCAGCAGTTTAGGGGGACTAGCCAAAAACATTCAGTACTTC. This rearrangement joins TRBV12-3 or TRBV12-4 to TRBJ2-4, with TRBD2 as a possible D gene (6 bases). The CDR3 is 15 amino acids. Trimming cost V 1 base and J 0 bases, with 7 bases left between them.